This T cell receptor beta chain was obtained from a study of memory CD4+ T cells and cytomegalovirus serostatus. In the study overall: Healthy Belgian adult donors included fewer than 10 CMV-positive and some 24 CMV-negative people.

The junction had 2 bases not matched to a gene; V was cut back by 2 bases and J by 3 bases. The CDR3 runs to 14 residues. Germline V gives CDR1 LNHDA, CDR2 SQIVND (reference sequence). Comment on this clone: Its antigen is undetermined. In the same sample, other DNA sequences code for this CDR3.

Study-wide points: About 40% of the roughly 160 known CMV-associated TCRbeta sequences appeared in CD4+ memory.

The assay was immunoSEQ multiplex PCR, and TCRdb's table has in-frame clones only and misses some. The sample carries over 35,000 clones, roughly 78% recorded once. Single viable CD3+CD4+CD8-CD45RO+ cells were sorted as the memory CD4+ T cells. The source material was memory CD4+ T cells from blood. This receptor was taken from an adult in good health and CMV-seronegative. The chain employs TRBV19 and TRBJ1-2; 8 bases are shared with TRBD1. CDR3 sequence reads: CASSIQGADYGYTF. The CDR3, as DNA: TGTGCCAGTAGTATACAGGGGGCTGACTATGGCTACACCTTC.